The 28 T cell receptor beta chains reported below all come from one sample, sequenced in a study of T cell changes during pregnancy in multiple sclerosis. Generated by immunoSEQ multiplex PCR, the TCRdb table keeps only in-frame clones and is missing some. Of more than 55,000 clones in the sample, approximately 90% are singletons; the top ten hold 3.5% to 4.5%. The sample here was peripheral blood, taken after pregnancy. These receptors were obtained from a female donor in good health, enrolled as a control in a pregnancy study.

The rearrangement links TRBV20-1 to TRBJ1-3; no definite D call. The CDR3 extends over 10 amino acids. Germline CDR1 is DFQATT and CDR2 is SNEGSKA (reference sequence). V gave up 6 bases and J gave up 4 bases, with 4 bases separating them. The DNA for the CDR3 is TGCAGTGCCCGGGGAAACACCATATATTTT. The encoded protein is CSARGNTIYF.

The chain is built from TRBV18 and TRBJ2-3; 9 nucleotides align to TRBD2. This CDR3 contains 17 residues. V was pared by 0 bases and J by 0 bases, with 4 bases of the junction left unmatched. Germline V gives CDR1 KGHSH, CDR2 LQKENI. The DNA for the CDR3 is TGTGCCAGCTCACCACCGTGGGCGGGAGGGAGCACAGATACGCAGTATTTT. Its protein product is CASSPPWAGGSTDTQYF.

The table lists this clone with a count of one. This chain joins TRBV12-5 and TRBJ2-1; 7 nucleotides align to TRBD1. CDR1 LGHNT and CDR2 FRNRAP come from the germline V gene. The CDR3 has 15 residues. V dropped 5 bases and J dropped 1; count of bases not matched to a gene: 5. DNA of the CDR3: TGTGCTAGTGGTCCTACAGGGGTTTCCTACAATGAGCAGTTCTTC. It codes for CASGPTGVSYNEQFF.

A few counts support this clone. This chain links TRBV4-3 with TRBJ2-6; 7 nucleotides align to TRBD2. With V trimmed by 0 bases and J by 2 bases, 1 base remained unmatched. Germline lookup yields CDR1 LGHNA and CDR2 YSLEER. The CDR3 sequence is 16 residues long. In DNA, the CDR3 is TGCGCCAGCAGCCAAGATGCGGGGGCTGGGGCCAACGTCCTGACTTTC. This sequence encodes CASSQDAGAGANVLTF.

V and J are TRBV19 and TRBJ1-2; 10 bases fit TRBD1. After removal of 4 bases from V and 5 bases from J, the junction contained 4 bases not matched to a gene. This CDR3 has 14 amino acids. Germline-derived CDR1 and CDR2 are LNHDA and SQIVND (reference sequence). The CDR3 sequence: CASSTRDRGYGYTF. CDR3 sequence (DNA): TGTGCCAGTAGTACTCGGGACAGGGGATATGGCTACACCTTC. Combining the CDR3 with reference TRBV19 and TRBJ1-2 gives the whole variable domain DGGITQSPKYLFRKEGQNVTLSCEQNLNHDAMYWYRQDPGQGLRLIYYSQIVNDFQKGDIAEGYSVSREKKESFPLTVTSAQKNPTAFYLCASSTRDRGYGYTFGSGTRLTVV.

V is TRBV6-5 and J is TRBJ1-2, with TRBD1 matching over 9 bases. The CDR3 runs 13 residues. The V gene end was trimmed by 5 bases and the J gene end by 4 bases; junction bases not matched to a gene: 2. CDR1 and CDR2 (germline): MNHEY, SVGAGI. The CDR3 loop is CASSTTGGYGYTF. CDR3 DNA: TGTGCCAGCAGTACGACAGGGGGCTATGGCTACACCTTC.

The chain uses TRBV19 and TRBJ2-2, with 13 bases that match TRBD2. Losses at the gene ends were 4 bases for V and 0 bases for J; bases not matched to a gene: 5. CDR1 is LNHDA and CDR2 is SQIVND in the germline V gene (reference sequence). This CDR3 has 18 residues. The chain's CDR3 is CASSTGGLAGPNTGELFF. CDR3 coding DNA: TGTGCCAGTAGTACCGGGGGACTAGCGGGACCGAACACCGGGGAGCTGTTTTTT.

This sequence joins TRBV7-9 and TRBJ2-2; D uncertain. The germline V and J ends were trimmed by 3 bases and 5 bases, with 7 bases remaining between them. The CDR3 is 13 residues long. CDR1 and CDR2 (germline): SEHNR, FQNEAQ (reference sequence). The chain's CDR3 is CASSLERTGELFF. As DNA, the CDR3 is TGTGCCAGCAGCTTGGAGCGAACCGGGGAGCTGTTTTTT.

This clone was counted only a few times. V is TRBV7-3 and J is TRBJ2-4; D uncertain. The V and J ends lost 3 bases and 5 bases respectively, with 8 bases between them. Looked up from germline, CDR1 is SGHTA and CDR2 is FQGTGA. The length of the CDR3 is 13 residues. CDR3 in amino acids: CASSLRGQNIQYF. The CDR3 region has the DNA TGTGCCAGCAGCTTGAGAGGCCAAAACATTCAGTACTTC.

This rearrangement joins TRBV7-9 to TRBJ1-1, with D perhaps TRBD1 (6 bases). The germline CDR1 and CDR2 sequences are SEHNR and FQNEAQ (reference sequence). CDR3 length: 14 amino acids. V lost 3 bases and J lost 7, with 15 bases in between. CDR3 in amino acids: CASSLSTGSGEAFF. CDR3 bases: TGTGCCAGCAGCTTGAGCACAGGGTCCGGTGAAGCTTTCTTT.

V gene TRBV10-2 combines with J gene TRBJ2-3, with TRBD2 identical over 7 bases. Unmatched junction bases numbered 12, after V lost 3 bases and J lost 6 bases. Germline CDR1 reads WSHSY; CDR2 reads SAAADI. The CDR3 is made up of 16 amino acids. The CDR3 nucleotides read TGCGCCAGCAGTGAACCCAGCGGGAAAGGAAGCGATACGCAGTATTTT. This gives the protein CASSEPSGKGSDTQYF.

This rearrangement joins TRBV5-4 to TRBJ1-1; 10 positions match TRBD1. The ends lost 4 bases at V and 7 bases at J; junction bases unmatched: 10. The CDR3 extends over 15 amino acids. Per the germline V gene, CDR1 is SGHNT and CDR2 is YYREEE (reference sequence). The CDR3 loop is CASSPPTGGAGEAFF. CDR3 DNA sequence: TGTGCCAGCAGCCCCCCGACAGGGGGCGCGGGTGAAGCTTTCTTT.

The rearrangement links TRBV5-1 to TRBJ2-3; possible D gene TRBD1, 5 bases. Germline V gives CDR1 SGHRS, CDR2 YFSETQ. V lost 0 bases to trimming and J lost 5 bases, with 10 bases between them. The CDR3 length is 14 residues. The CDR3, as DNA: TGCGCCAGCAGCTTGGCCAGGGTCGAAGATACGCAGTATTTT. This gives the protein CASSLARVEDTQYF.

The chain links TRBV2 to TRBJ1-2; possible D gene TRBD1, 6 bases. V lost 5 bases and J lost 6, with 16 bases in between. The CDR3 has 14 residues. The germline CDR1 and CDR2 sequences are SNHLY and FYNNEI. CDR3 in amino acids: CASSFSGALHGYTF. The CDR3 nucleotides read TGTGCCAGCAGTTTTTCAGGGGCCCTTCATGGCTACACCTTC.

This chain joins TRBV7-6 and TRBJ2-2; 9 nucleotides match TRBD1. From germline, CDR1 is SGHVS and CDR2 FNYEAQ. V was pared by 5 bases and J by 7 bases, with 14 bases of the junction left unmatched. The length of the CDR3 is 17 residues. The CDR3 bases are TGTGCCAGCAGCCCGGGACAGGGCCATGGGTTCGGCGGGGAGCTGTTTTTT. The encoded protein is CASSPGQGHGFGGELFF.

This chain uses TRBV13 with TRBJ2-3, with D tentatively TRBD2 (5 bases). CDR1 PRHDT and CDR2 FYEKMQ come from the germline V gene (reference sequence). The CDR3 contains 14 residues. The V end was cut by 3 bases, the J end by 2 bases, with 9 bases between. CDR3 residues: CASSLRAPTDTQYF. In nucleotides, the CDR3 is TGTGCCAGCAGCTTGCGGGCGCCCACAGATACGCAGTATTTT.

Worth noting for this clone: The junction departs from the called germline gene at one end, perhaps through a read error. The chain combines TRBV7-7 with TRBJ1-1, with 7 bases fitting TRBD1. This CDR3 spans 13 amino acids. Germline CDR1 is SSHAT and CDR2 is FNYEAQ (reference sequence). DNA of the CDR3: TGTGCTAGCAGCTTAGACAGGGACACTGAAGCTTTCTTT. Its translation is CASSLDRDTEAFF.

DNA of the CDR3: TGTGCCAGCAGCCGGACAGGGGATAGCAATCAGCCCCAGCATTTT. It is translated as CASSRTGDSNQPQHF. The V and J genes are TRBV7-9 and TRBJ1-5; 9 bases align to TRBD1. The junction had 2 bases not matched to a gene; V was cut back by 5 bases and J by 0 bases. The germline CDR1 and CDR2 sequences are SEHNR and FQNEAQ (reference sequence). CDR3 length: 15 residues.

The chain links TRBV7-9 to TRBJ2-1; D is unclear. Germline CDR1 is SEHNR and CDR2 is FQNEAQ (reference sequence). The CDR3 runs 13 residues. V was pared by 2 bases and J by 7 bases, with 9 bases between. The CDR3 sequence is CASSLWRGNEQFF. In nucleotides, the CDR3 is TGTGCCAGCAGCTTATGGCGCGGTAATGAGCAGTTCTTC.

The V gene is TRBV7-9, the J gene TRBJ2-2; weak D call: TRBD1 (7 bases). V was cut by 5 bases and J by 7 bases, with 14 bases left in between. The length of the CDR3 is 14 residues. CDR1 is SEHNR and CDR2 is FQNEAQ in the germline V gene (reference sequence). The CDR3 nucleotides are TGTGCCAGCAGCCGCAGGGGGGCCGGCGGGGAGCTGTTTTTT. Translated: CASSRRGAGGELFF.

This clone appeared once. The CDR3 loop reads CASSYSRLGELFF. Written as DNA, the CDR3 is TGTGCCAGCAGTTATTCCCGGTTGGGGGAGCTGTTTTTT. The chain couples TRBV6-5 to TRBJ2-2; no clear D gene. Germline loops: CDR1 MNHEY, CDR2 SVGAGI. This CDR3 is 13 amino acids long. The V end was cut by 3 bases, the J end by 8 bases, with 10 bases between.

The V gene is TRBV7-9, the J gene TRBJ1-5; the D gene is possibly TRBD1 (5 bases). V was trimmed by 4 bases and J by 7 bases, leaving 8 bases between them. Germline lookup yields CDR1 SEHNR and CDR2 FQNEAQ (reference sequence). The CDR3 runs to 12 residues. In DNA form, the CDR3 reads TGTGCCAGCAGCTCCGACAGCCAGCCCCAGCATTTT. Protein product: CASSSDSQPQHF.

The chain carries TRBV7-6 and TRBJ1-1; D unresolved. The CDR3 is 13 residues long. V lost 0 bases and J 3 bases, leaving 5 bases between the germline ends. Germline CDR1 reads SGHVS; CDR2 reads FNYEAQ. In DNA form, the CDR3 reads TGTGCCAGCAGCTTAGCCCACTACACTGAAGCTTTCTTT. The encoded protein is CASSLAHYTEAFF.

This chain joins TRBV19 and TRBJ1-2; D is possibly TRBD1 (6 bases). V was shortened by 7 bases and J by 7 bases, with 16 bases between the two germline ends. This CDR3 comprises 13 residues. Germline values: CDR1 LNHDA, CDR2 SQIVND (reference sequence). The CDR3 sequence is CASKGGGQSGYTF. DNA of the CDR3: TGTGCCAGTAAGGGTGGGGGCCAAAGTGGCTACACCTTC.

The chain's CDR3 is CASSPDRGGTGELFF. CDR3 coding DNA: TGTGCCAGCAGTCCCGACAGGGGAGGTACCGGGGAGCTGTTTTTT. The gene calls are TRBV27 and TRBJ2-2; 8 positions agree with TRBD1. Per germline, CDR1 MNHEY and CDR2 SMNVEV (reference sequence). The V segment lost 5 bases and the J segment 5 bases; nucleotides outside the gene matches: 7. CDR3 length equals 15 residues.

The J gene is TRBJ2-5, the V gene TRBV5-4; 11 bases line up with TRBD1. J lost 3 bases, V lost 7 bases, and 8 bases had no gene match. The CDR3 contains 15 residues. CDR1 SGHNT and CDR2 YYREEE come from the germline V gene (reference sequence). CDR3 sequence (DNA): TGTGCCAGCCGGTCCGGGACAGGGGGGGAAGAGACCCAGTACTTC. Protein sequence: CASRSGTGGEETQYF.

This chain connects TRBV5-1 to TRBJ1-5; 7 bases map to TRBD1. V lost 0 bases and J lost 4; bases outside the gene matches: 4. Germline-derived CDR1 and CDR2 are SGHRS and YFSETQ. The CDR3 is 15 residues long. The CDR3 spells CASSLDTGENQPQHF. DNA of the CDR3: TGCGCCAGCAGCTTGGACACAGGGGAAAATCAGCCCCAGCATTTT.

Comments on this clone: One end of the junction does not line up with germline, which may come from a read error. Other DNA sequences of this sample code for an identical CDR3. This rearrangement joins TRBV12-5 to TRBJ1-5; 7 bases map to TRBD1. The CDR3 has 18 amino acids. CDR1 LGHNT and CDR2 FRNRAP come from the germline V gene. CDR3 residues: CASGLQGEYVLGNQPQHF. CDR3 in DNA: TGTGCTAGTGGCCTCCAGGGGGAGTATGTACTCGGCAATCAGCCTCAGCATTTT. Full variable domain (missing parts from reference TRBV12-5 and TRBJ1-5): DARVTQTPRHKVTEMGQEVTMRCQPILGHNTVFWYRQTMMQGLELLAYFRNRAPLDDSGMPKDRFSAEMPDATLATLKIQPSEPRDSAVYFCASGLQGEYVLGNQPQHFGDGTRLSIL.